This section outlines one T cell receptor beta chain sequence together with its context. The antigen is unknown. This entry belongs to a study of CD8+ T cells in alopecia areata. Study-wide results and limits: Affected scalp, especially in alopecia totalis/universalis, had a higher clonality than normal scalp did. Normal skin's resident alphabeta T cells are also sequenced in scalp samples.

In germline, CDR1 is MGHRA, CDR2 YSYEKL. The CDR3 is made up of 15 amino acids. The ends lost 3 bases at V and 6 bases at J; junction bases unmatched: 8. Sequencing used cDNA as its template, made by extracting RNA and reverse transcribing it. Clones were sequenced by immunoSEQ multiplex PCR, and TCRdb holds only the in-frame ones, with some missing. Here the sample spans roughly 120,000 clones, 35% to 40% being singletons. Sorted out of PBMCs were CD4+ T cells and CD8+ T cells. The sequenced sample was CD4+ T cells sorted from blood. The clonotype was recovered from a human donor with alopecia areata. This sequence joins TRBV4-1 and TRBJ2-7; TRBD1 matches at 10 bases. CDR3 bases: TGCGCCAGCAGCCAGGGACAGGGGCCCCCGGGCGAGCAGTACTTC. It specifies CASSQGQGPPGEQYF.